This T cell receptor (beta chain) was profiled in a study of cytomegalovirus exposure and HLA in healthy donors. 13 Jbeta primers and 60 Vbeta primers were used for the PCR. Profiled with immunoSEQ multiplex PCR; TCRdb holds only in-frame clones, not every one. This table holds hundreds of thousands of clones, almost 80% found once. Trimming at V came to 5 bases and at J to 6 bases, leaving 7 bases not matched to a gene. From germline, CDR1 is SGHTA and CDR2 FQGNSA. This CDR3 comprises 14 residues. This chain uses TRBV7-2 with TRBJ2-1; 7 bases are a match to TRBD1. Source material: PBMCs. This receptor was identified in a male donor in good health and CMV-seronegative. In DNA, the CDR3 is TGTGCCAGCAGCCCCGGACAGGTACCCAATGAGCAGTTCTTC. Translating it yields CASSPGQVPNEQFF.